The 24 T cell receptor beta chains in this list originate from one sample, sequenced in a study of T cell clones after liver transplantation. Here immunoSEQ multiplex PCR was the method, and the copy in TCRdb shows in-frame clones only, minus some. Here the sample spans 55,000 to 75,000 clones, about 70% being singletons. Sample: CD4+ T cells from blood, taken at the approximately 15-month timepoint. Source of these receptors: a human patient who received a liver transplant. Some T cells may originate from the graft donor.

The J gene is TRBJ1-1, the V gene TRBV7-2; 7 nucleotides match TRBD1. V was pared by 5 bases and J by 0 bases, with 3 bases of the junction left unmatched. Germline loops: CDR1 SGHTA, CDR2 FQGNSA. The CDR3 has 14 amino acids. CDR3 sequence reads: CASSRQGLNTEAFF. The CDR3, as DNA: TGTGCCAGCAGCCGACAGGGATTGAACACTGAAGCTTTCTTT.

The rearrangement uses TRBV6-1 and TRBJ2-7; D unclear. Germline V gene data show CDR1 as MNHNS and CDR2 as SASEGT. This CDR3 spans 14 amino acids. The V and J ends lost 5 bases and 3 bases respectively, with 14 bases between them. CDR3 bases: TGTGCCAGCAGTCTACGATCAGGTAACTACGAGCAGTACTTC. This encodes CASSLRSGNYEQYF.

V gene TRBV30 combines with J gene TRBJ1-4; the D is unclear. Germline V gives CDR1 GTSNPN, CDR2 SVGIG (reference sequence). Trimming took 2 bases from V and 4 from J, leaving 5 bases between them. The length of the CDR3 is 12 residues. The CDR3 coding sequence is TGTGCCTGGAGTATAAGTAATGAAAAACTGTTTTTT. Its translation: CAWSISNEKLFF.

The rearrangement links TRBV7-8 to TRBJ2-1; 8 nucleotides agree with TRBD2. V trimming: 4 bases; J trimming: 14 bases; junction bases outside the gene matches: 19. The CDR3 loop spans 16 amino acids. Germline CDR1 reads SGHVS; CDR2 reads FQNEAQ. The CDR3 region is CASSYPGGEGSRSKFF. CDR3 sequence (DNA): TGTGCCAGCAGCTACCCGGGAGGGGAGGGATCCAGGAGCAAGTTCTTC.

V is TRBV6-5 and J is TRBJ2-2; D is ambiguous. Germline values: CDR1 MNHEY, CDR2 SVGAGI. The CDR3 is 15 residues long. V lost 0 bases, J lost 4 bases, and 9 bases lay in between. The DNA of the CDR3 is TGTGCCAGCAGTTACTCCAGTGGCCGCACCGGGGAGCTGTTTTTT. Its protein is CASSYSSGRTGELFF.

V and J are TRBV9 and TRBJ2-5, with TRBD2 identical over 9 bases. Germline V CDR1 and CDR2: SGDLS, YYNGEE. The CDR3 spans 15 residues. V was pared by 3 bases and J by 4 bases, with 7 bases of the junction left unmatched. The CDR3 loop is CASSEGTSRGETQYF. The CDR3 DNA follows: TGTGCCAGCAGCGAGGGGACTAGCCGAGGAGAGACCCAGTACTTC.

DNA for the CDR3: TGTGCCAGTAGGGGACCAGGGGGCGATCTCACTGAAGCTTTCTTT. It yields the protein CASRGPGGDLTEAFF. The chain employs TRBV19 and TRBJ1-1; 8 bases line up with TRBD1. J gave up 4 bases and V 6 bases, and 10 bases lay outside the gene matches. The CDR3 runs to 15 residues. Per germline, CDR1 LNHDA and CDR2 SQIVND (reference sequence).

V usage is TRBV5-8 and J usage is TRBJ2-1; D possibly matches TRBD1 or TRBD2 (6 bases each). From germline, CDR1 is SGHTS and CDR2 YDEGEE. This CDR3 is built from 16 residues. V lost 7 bases and J lost 7, with 24 bases in between. CDR3 coding DNA: TGTGCCAGCCGTGTCAAGAGGGGGGTTGGGAGGAATGAGCAGTTCTTC. The encoded protein is CASRVKRGVGRNEQFF.

J is TRBJ2-3 and V is TRBV4-2; 10 bases fit TRBD1. The CDR3 contains 18 residues. Per germline, CDR1 LGHNA and CDR2 YNFKEQ. The J segment lost 1 base and the V segment lost 0 bases, leaving 7 bases of the junction unmatched. CDR3 DNA: TGTGCCAGCAGCCAAGACTTCCGGACAGGGGGGGGCACAGATACGCAGTATTTT. It encodes CASSQDFRTGGGTDTQYF.

The chain is built from TRBV19 and TRBJ2-3; tentatively, D is TRBD2 (6 bases). CDR3 length: 15 amino acids. Germline V lookup: CDR1 LNHDA, CDR2 SQIVND (reference sequence). V shed 5 bases and J shed 1 base, with 13 bases lying between them. This chain's CDR3 is CASSAKSGGTDTQYF. The CDR3 bases are TGTGCCAGTAGTGCAAAGTCGGGGGGCACAGATACGCAGTATTTT.

V is TRBV28 and J is TRBJ2-5, with no clear D. Looked up from germline, CDR1 is MDHEN and CDR2 is SYDVKM. The ends were cut back, 2 bases at V and 4 bases at J, with 17 bases in the middle. The CDR3 length is 16 residues. CDR3 amino acids: CASSLNVLGVGETQYF. The CDR3, as DNA: TGTGCCAGCAGTTTAAACGTCCTGGGTGTGGGAGAGACCCAGTACTTC.

J is TRBJ1-3 and V is TRBV15, with 7 nucleotides matching TRBD1. With 1 base clipped from V and 0 bases from J, the junction kept 6 bases outside the gene matches. The CDR3 has 17 residues. From germline, CDR1 is LNHNV and CDR2 YYDKDF (reference sequence). DNA for the CDR3: TGTGCCACCAGCAGAGCCCCGACAGGGAGCTCTGGAAACACCATATATTTT. Its translation is CATSRAPTGSSGNTIYF.

The chain has TRBV5-1 and TRBJ2-4; TRBD1 matches 9 bases. Germline V gene data show CDR1 as SGHRS and CDR2 as YFSETQ. The V segment lost 0 bases and the J segment 1 base; nucleotides outside the gene matches: 8. The CDR3 sequence is 18 residues long. The CDR3 sequence: CASSLVLRDRAAKNIQYF. CDR3 in DNA: TGCGCCAGCAGCTTGGTTTTGCGGGACAGGGCGGCCAAAAACATTCAGTACTTC.

The rearrangement joins TRBV20-1 to TRBJ1-4; D not resolved. The CDR3 is 10 residues long. Trimming pared 3 bases from V and 8 bases from J, leaving 4 bases between. CDR1 and CDR2 from the germline V gene are DFQATT and SNEGSKA (reference sequence). This CDR3 is CSASREKLFF. As DNA, the CDR3 is TGCAGTGCTAGTCGCGAAAAACTGTTTTTT.

The chain combines TRBV28 with TRBJ1-1; TRBD1 matches 9 bases. V lost 5 bases, J lost 4 bases, and 8 bases stayed unmatched. The CDR3 has 15 amino acids. Germline CDR1 and CDR2: MDHEN and SYDVKM. CDR3 region: CASSILQGAGTEAFF. DNA for the CDR3: TGTGCCAGCAGTATTCTACAGGGGGCAGGCACTGAAGCTTTCTTT.

The chain has TRBV14 and TRBJ2-3; the D gene is possibly TRBD2 (5 bases). This CDR3 contains 13 residues. Trimming left V 1 base short and J 7 bases short, with 9 bases between. Germline CDR1 and CDR2: SGHDN and FVKESK. The CDR3 coding sequence is TGTGCCAGCAGCCAAGGGCCCGGGAATACGCAGTATTTT. This gives the protein CASSQGPGNTQYF.

This clone was picked up a small number of times. CDR3 DNA sequence: TGTGCCAGCAGTTCCCGGCCGAGCGAGGAAAAACTGTTTTTT. Translation gives CASSSRPSEEKLFF. The chain combines TRBV28 with TRBJ1-4, with D hard to call. The length of the CDR3 is 14 residues. V dropped 4 bases and J dropped 8 bases, with 14 bases sitting between them. Germline V gene data show CDR1 as MDHEN and CDR2 as SYDVKM.

The chain has TRBV5-1 and TRBJ1-5; no reliable D call. Trimming removed 0 bases from V and 2 bases from J, with 9 bases in between. This CDR3 region has 15 residues. Germline loops: CDR1 SGHRS, CDR2 YFSETQ. The chain's CDR3 is CASSLESGRNQPQHF. The CDR3 bases are TGCGCCAGCAGCTTGGAATCAGGCCGCAATCAGCCCCAGCATTTT.

In DNA form, the CDR3 reads TGTGCCAGCAGTTTAATATCGGGTCAGCCCCAGCATTTT. It yields the protein CASSLISGQPQHF. V gene TRBV27 combines with J gene TRBJ1-5; D not resolved. The CDR3 is 13 residues long. Germline-derived CDR1 and CDR2 are MNHEY and SMNVEV (reference sequence). V was cut by 2 bases and J by 6 bases, with 8 bases left in between.

The rearrangement joins TRBV6-4 to TRBJ1-1, with D perhaps matching TRBD1 (5 bases). CDR1 and CDR2 from the germline V gene are MRHNA and SNTAGT. This CDR3 has 14 amino acids. V lost 1 base and J 11 bases, leaving 17 bases between the germline ends. CDR3 protein: CASSDWSGSMVAFF. The CDR3 DNA follows: TGTGCCAGCAGTGACTGGTCAGGGTCGATGGTGGCTTTCTTT.

The rearrangement uses TRBV19 and TRBJ1-5, with TRBD1 as a possible D gene (5 bases). Germline-derived CDR1 and CDR2 are LNHDA and SQIVND (reference sequence). Trimming took off 2 bases at V and 3 bases at J, with 17 bases between the two ends. There are 17 residues in the CDR3. CDR3 coding DNA: TGTGCCAGTAGTATACTTTGGGGCGACAGAATCAATCAGCCCCAGCATTTT. As protein: CASSILWGDRINQPQHF.

V is TRBV6-5 and J is TRBJ2-2; D possibly corresponds to TRBD1 (6 bases). The ends were cut back, 6 bases at V and 2 bases at J, with 13 bases in the middle. The CDR3 totals 15 residues. Looked up from germline, CDR1 is MNHEY and CDR2 is SVGAGI. The CDR3 loop reads CASRPPDRNTGELFF. CDR3 in DNA: TGTGCCAGCAGACCTCCGGACAGAAACACCGGGGAGCTGTTTTTT.

This rearrangement joins TRBV28 to TRBJ1-2; D ambiguous. Deletions cut 6 bases from V and 6 bases from J, with 17 bases between. Germline lookup yields CDR1 MDHEN and CDR2 SYDVKM. This CDR3 is 14 amino acids long. As DNA, the CDR3 is TGTGCCAGCAGAACGACCGGGGATGGAGATGGCTACACCTTC. It specifies CASRTTGDGDGYTF.

This chain connects TRBV19 to TRBJ2-3, with 11 positions matching TRBD2. Losses at the gene ends were 0 bases for V and 2 bases for J; bases not matched to a gene: 4. The CDR3 is 17 amino acids. Per germline, CDR1 LNHDA and CDR2 SQIVND (reference sequence). The CDR3 region has the DNA TGTGCCAGTAGTATAGACGGGACTAGCGGACCCACAGATACGCAGTATTTT. Its protein is CASSIDGTSGPTDTQYF.